The 21 T cell receptor beta chains presented below share a single source sample, sequenced in a study of blood T cell repertoires in COVID-19. Only in-frame clones appear in the TCRdb table, and some are missing; sequencing was by immunoSEQ multiplex PCR. The table includes 240,000 or so clones, around 86% detected once. Material: peripheral blood. The receptors shown here come from a woman under 40 who had recovered from COVID-19.

This rearrangement joins TRBV4-3 to TRBJ2-3, with D unclear. Germline-derived CDR1 and CDR2 are LGHNA and YSLEER. The ends were cut back, 0 bases at V and 6 bases at J, with 13 bases in the middle. The CDR3 totals 15 residues. CDR3 nucleotides: TGCGCCAGCAGCCAAGAGATAGGAGCTGCGGATACGCAGTATTTT. Protein: CASSQEIGAADTQYF.

The V and J genes are TRBV7-2 and TRBJ2-1; D gene uncertain. V lost 4 bases and J 9 bases, leaving 10 bases between the germline ends. This CDR3 comprises 12 residues. In germline, CDR1 is SGHTA, CDR2 FQGNSA. The CDR3 loop reads CASSSRFSEQFF. The CDR3 DNA follows: TGTGCCAGCAGCTCCCGATTTAGTGAGCAGTTCTTC.

This clone occurred a few times. The J gene is TRBJ1-1, the V gene TRBV2; 8 bases match TRBD1. The junction had 8 bases not matched to a gene; V was cut back by 5 bases and J by 3 bases. Germline V gene data show CDR1 as SNHLY and CDR2 as FYNNEI. The CDR3 has 15 amino acids. CDR3 protein: CASSQTPRGHTEAFF. Written as DNA, the CDR3 is TGTGCCAGCAGTCAAACCCCCAGGGGGCACACTGAAGCTTTCTTT.

This chain joins TRBV7-9 and TRBJ1-1, with 7 bases identical to TRBD1. V trimming: 3 bases; J trimming: 4 bases; junction bases outside the gene matches: 8. Germline loops: CDR1 SEHNR, CDR2 FQNEAQ (reference sequence). The CDR3 is made up of 15 amino acids. Here the CDR3 DNA reads TGTGCCAGCAGCTTCCCGGAGACAGGGCGCACTGAAGCTTTCTTT. This translates into CASSFPETGRTEAFF.

This rearrangement joins TRBV19 to TRBJ2-7; D is perhaps TRBD1 (6 bases). The CDR3 runs 14 residues. The V end was cut by 5 bases, the J end by 0 bases, with 11 bases between. Germline CDR1 and CDR2: LNHDA and SQIVND (reference sequence). The chain's CDR3 is CASSLQGISYEQYF. CDR3 DNA sequence: TGTGCCAGTAGTCTCCAGGGGATCTCCTACGAGCAGTACTTC.

The V and J genes are TRBV6-5 and TRBJ1-1; TRBD1 agrees at 10 bases. The CDR3 is 15 amino acids. Per germline, CDR1 MNHEY and CDR2 SVGAGI. V was pared by 6 bases and J by 11 bases, with 15 bases of the junction left unmatched. Written as DNA, the CDR3 is TGTGCCAGCAGCCGAGAGGGGACAGGGGCCTTCGGGGCTTTCTTT. Translated, it gives CASSREGTGAFGAFF.

This chain connects TRBV30 to TRBJ1-2; 7 nucleotides line up with TRBD1. The V segment lost 8 bases and the J segment 4 bases; nucleotides outside the gene matches: 13. CDR1 and CDR2 (germline): GTSNPN, SVGIG (reference sequence). The CDR3 totals 14 residues. CDR3 DNA: TGTGCCGGGAAGGTAACCCCAGGGGGCTATGGCTACACCTTC. This translates into CAGKVTPGGYGYTF.

The gene calls are TRBV7-2 and TRBJ2-4; D not resolved. This CDR3 comprises 13 residues. The V end was cut by 2 bases, the J end by 9 bases, with 11 bases between. The germline CDR1 and CDR2 sequences are SGHTA and FQGNSA. CDR3 bases: TGTGCCAGCAGCTTACCCCCCACATCCATTCAGTACTTC. Translation: CASSLPPTSIQYF.

This chain connects TRBV19 to TRBJ1-2; D possibly corresponds to TRBD1 (6 bases). V lost 5 bases, J lost 0 bases, and 10 bases lay in between. This CDR3 comprises 14 residues. The germline V gene encodes CDR1 LNHDA and CDR2 SQIVND (reference sequence). The CDR3 DNA follows: TGTGCCAGTAGTTGGGCAGGGGCTAACTATGGCTACACCTTC. The encoded protein is CASSWAGANYGYTF. Full variable domain (missing parts from reference TRBV19 and TRBJ1-2): DGGITQSPKYLFRKEGQNVTLSCEQNLNHDAMYWYRQDPGQGLRLIYYSQIVNDFQKGDIAEGYSVSREKKESFPLTVTSAQKNPTAFYLCASSWAGANYGYTFGSGTRLTVV.

The rearrangement links TRBV7-8 to TRBJ1-5; 8 nucleotides align to TRBD1. CDR3 size: 17 residues. The germline V gene encodes CDR1 SGHVS and CDR2 FQNEAQ. The V gene end was trimmed by 3 bases and the J gene end by 1 base; junction bases not matched to a gene: 8. The chain's CDR3 is CASSLGSGGGSNQPQHF. For the CDR3, the DNA is TGTGCCAGCAGCTTGGGGTCAGGGGGCGGGAGCAATCAGCCCCAGCATTTT.

The rearrangement joins TRBV29-1 to TRBJ2-7; D not resolved. Germline CDR1 is SQVTM and CDR2 is ANQGSEA. Deletions cut 6 bases from V and 0 bases from J, with 12 bases between. This CDR3 is 13 amino acids long. This chain's CDR3 is CSVLHGPSYEQYF. As DNA, the CDR3 is TGCAGCGTCTTACATGGGCCCTCCTACGAGCAGTACTTC.

J is TRBJ2-3 and V is TRBV7-9; 12 bases are shared with TRBD2. Germline CDR1 is SEHNR and CDR2 is FQNEAQ (reference sequence). This CDR3 region has 17 residues. The trim removed 5 bases at V and 4 bases at J, leaving 10 bases unmatched. The CDR3 sequence is CASSQLAGGLQADTQYF. The CDR3 DNA follows: TGTGCCAGCAGCCAGCTAGCGGGGGGGCTTCAGGCAGATACGCAGTATTTT. The entire variable domain, with the rest obtained from reference TRBV7-9 and TRBJ2-3, is as follows: DTGVSQNPRHKITKRGQNVTFRCDPISEHNRLYWYRQTLGQGPEFLTYFQNEAQLEKSRLLSDRFSAERPKGSFSTLEIQRTEQGDSAMYLCASSQLAGGLQADTQYFGPGTRLTVL.

This clone was detected only once. The V and J genes are TRBV19 and TRBJ1-6; D remains unclear. This CDR3 has 16 residues. The ends were cut back, 1 base at V and 7 bases at J, with 14 bases in the middle. Germline V CDR1 and CDR2: LNHDA, SQIVND (reference sequence). The CDR3 region has the DNA TGTGCCAGTAGTATAGGAGGGCCGGAGGGAAATTCACCCCTCCACTTT. Residues: CASSIGGPEGNSPLHF. The full variable domain, in which reference TRBV19 and TRBJ1-6 provide the parts outside the CDR3, is DGGITQSPKYLFRKEGQNVTLSCEQNLNHDAMYWYRQDPGQGLRLIYYSQIVNDFQKGDIAEGYSVSREKKESFPLTVTSAQKNPTAFYLCASSIGGPEGNSPLHFGNGTRLTVT.

The chain employs TRBV9 and TRBJ2-1; 11 nucleotides align to TRBD2. Per germline, CDR1 SGDLS and CDR2 YYNGEE. V lost 4 bases to trimming and J lost 6 bases; unmatched junction nucleotides: 9. The CDR3 spans 16 residues. The CDR3 is CASSPPPGLAANEQFF. In DNA, the CDR3 is TGTGCCAGCAGCCCCCCGCCGGGACTAGCGGCCAATGAGCAGTTCTTC. Using reference TRBV9 and TRBJ2-1 for the parts outside the CDR3, the full variable domain is DSGVTQTPKHLITATGQRVTLRCSPRSGDLSVYWYQQSLDQGLQFLIQYYNGEERAKGNILERFSAQQFPDLHSELNLSSLELGDSALYFCASSPPPGLAANEQFFGPGTRLTVL.

The chain couples TRBV5-4 to TRBJ1-2; 7 bases map to TRBD1. From germline, CDR1 is SGHNT and CDR2 YYREEE (reference sequence). CDR3 length: 15 amino acids. V shed 4 bases, J shed 4 bases, and the junction held 10 bases outside the gene matches. The CDR3 sequence: CASSPEQGGGYGYTF. As DNA, the CDR3 is TGTGCCAGCAGCCCCGAGCAGGGGGGCGGCTATGGCTACACCTTC.

This clone was picked up one time. The chain has TRBV20-1 and TRBJ2-3; 9 bases map to TRBD2. Germline V gene sequence: CDR1 DFQATT, CDR2 SNEGSKA (reference sequence). This CDR3 region has 15 residues. J gave up 3 bases and V 3 bases, and 7 bases lay outside the gene matches. The CDR3 DNA follows: TGCAGTGCTAGTCCCGCGGGGGGGCCGACAGATACGCAGTATTTT. Its protein product is CSASPAGGPTDTQYF.

This rearrangement joins TRBV29-1 to TRBJ2-5; tentatively, D is TRBD2 (6 bases). CDR1 is SQVTM and CDR2 is ANQGSEA in the germline V gene. The CDR3 totals 13 residues. Trimming took 6 bases from V and 5 from J, leaving 16 bases between them. CDR3 in amino acids: CSVDRLVGETQYF. In nucleotides, the CDR3 is TGCAGCGTGGATAGACTAGTAGGGGAGACCCAGTACTTC.

The chain has TRBV5-1 and TRBJ2-1, with 7 nucleotides matching TRBD2. Germline V gene lookup returns CDR1 SGHRS and CDR2 YFSETQ. The CDR3 has 15 residues. J gave up 3 bases and V 4 bases, and 7 bases lay outside the gene matches. As DNA, the CDR3 is TGCGCCAGCAGCCCCTCTAGCGGTTACTACAATGAGCAGTTCTTC. Translated, it gives CASSPSSGYYNEQFF.

This sequence joins TRBV29-1 and TRBJ2-3, with D possibly matching TRBD2 (5 bases). CDR3 length: 13 amino acids. The V end was cut by 5 bases, the J end by 2 bases, with 11 bases between. CDR1 and CDR2 from the germline V gene are SQVTM and ANQGSEA. The CDR3 here is CSVRGRYTDTQYF. CDR3 DNA sequence: TGCAGCGTTAGAGGGCGGTACACAGATACGCAGTATTTT.

V usage is TRBV6-6 and J usage is TRBJ1-2; D gene unclear. The germline gives CDR1 MNHNY, CDR2 SVGAGI (reference sequence). The CDR3 covers 14 residues. V was trimmed by 2 bases and J by 2 bases, leaving 9 bases between them. For the CDR3, the DNA is TGTGCCAGCAGTTACCTCGGGATGAACTATGGCTACACCTTC. Amino acids: CASSYLGMNYGYTF.

Note on this clone: One end of the junction fails to match germline, which may point to a read error. The chain carries TRBV29-1 and TRBJ1-6; 7 bases are shared with TRBD1. The germline gives CDR1 SQVTM, CDR2 ANQGSEA. This CDR3 contains 13 residues. CDR3 nucleotides: TGTGCTATCCAGGGGGTCGGGAATTCACCCCTCCACTTT. Translated: CAIQGVGNSPLHF. Combining the CDR3 with reference TRBV29-1 and TRBJ1-6 gives the whole variable domain SAVISQKPSRDICQRGTSLTIQCQVDSQVTMMFWYRQQPGQSLTLIATANQGSEATYESGFVIDKFPISRPNLTFSTLTVSNMSPEDSSIYLCAIQGVGNSPLHFGNGTRLTVT.